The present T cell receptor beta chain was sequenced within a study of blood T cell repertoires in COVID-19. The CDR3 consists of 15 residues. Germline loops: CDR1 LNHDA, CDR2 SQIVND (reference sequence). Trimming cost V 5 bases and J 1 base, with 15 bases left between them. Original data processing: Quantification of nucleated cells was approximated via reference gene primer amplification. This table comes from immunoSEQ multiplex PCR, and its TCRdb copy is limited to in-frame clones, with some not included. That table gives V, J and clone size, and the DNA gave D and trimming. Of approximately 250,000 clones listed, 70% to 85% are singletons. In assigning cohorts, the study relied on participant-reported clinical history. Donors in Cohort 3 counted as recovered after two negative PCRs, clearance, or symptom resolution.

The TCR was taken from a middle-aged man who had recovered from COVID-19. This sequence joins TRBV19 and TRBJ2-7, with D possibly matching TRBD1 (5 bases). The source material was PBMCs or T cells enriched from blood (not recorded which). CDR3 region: CASSVDSLRSYEQYF. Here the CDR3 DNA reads TGTGCCAGTAGTGTCGACAGCCTGAGGTCCTACGAGCAGTACTTC.